This TCR beta chain stems from a study of cytomegalovirus exposure and HLA in healthy donors (dated by TCRdb to 2016 to 2017). Notes on the research overall: In an earlier analysis of around 540 of the donors, about 260 Gb of sequence data and 100 million or so unique TCR beta sequences from about 179 million T cells were reported. Typing coverage differed by locus: A, B, C, DRB1 and DQB1 were typed in roughly 629-640 donors, DQA1 in 500 to 550, DPA1 in around 610, and DPB1 in just under 490. All discovery cohort repertoires had been generated on a single sequencing platform. Among several hundred genotyped donors of the cohort, an average of approximately 240,000 unique TCR beta nucleotide sequences was sequenced per donor, of which 15% to 20% were non-productive. The study used immunosequencing to profile the T cell repertoires of more than 650 subjects and linked those repertoires to cytomegalovirus serostatus. The later analysis used no new phenotypic data to find candidate immune exposures, relying instead on TCR beta sequences and their occurrence across donors. The study was designed to test whether signatures of past pathogen exposure could be identified by cataloging public T cell receptors. Four to six DR-DQ haplotypes were handled as single units for association and clustering, since linkage in the cohort was strong. A separate validation cohort of 90 to 150 different subjects was used in addition to the approximately 610-subject first cohort. To predict cytomegalovirus infection status, the study brought together high-throughput TCR immunosequencing, statistical association of individual TCRs with disease status, and machine learning. An early release that covered about 640 HLA-typed donors contained approximately 300 gigabases of sequencing data and 85 million to 100 million unique TCR sequences. Among the roughly 390 genotyped donors, around 81% belonged to the genetic ancestry cluster associated with self-reported Caucasian donors. Donor age, sex, ethnicity and CMV serostatus were collected together with the repertoire data. In a later genetic analysis, genome-wide SNP genotypes for about three fifths of the roughly 670 donors were used, and that subset was treated as a discovery cohort. A later analysis re-examined previously published TCR beta repertoires from just over 650 donors and added high-resolution HLA genotyping to investigate patterns of TCR occurrence. In an earlier analysis of about 590 of the donors, high-throughput TCR beta sequencing was used to judge whether each TCR beta V gene segment behaved as functional or pseudogenic. Class I and class II HLA loci were covered by the typing at four-digit resolution. Results and caveats for the whole study, not just this receptor: A later analysis found that HLA-associated TCR beta chains were more clonally expanded and had lower generation probabilities than equally common non-associated chains. HLA typing was unavailable for some donors at each locus, so association tests used only the typed subset. Compared with the 666-donor mean, donors in an Asian-associated ancestry cluster had fewer N-insertions in productive TCRs, according to a later genetic analysis. A later analysis found that TCR association rates varied across HLA loci, with DRB1 alleles showing the most associated TCRs and HLA-C alleles the fewest. Because the 87-base-pair reads could not distinguish some IMGT-functional V segments, including TRBV6-2 and TRBV6-3, those segments were excluded. Correlated functional status among segregating V segments might be attributable to linkage disequilibrium, but an unknown experimental factor could not be ruled out. The authors suggested that the approach could potentially be extended to other disease states and immunological phenotypes. Across donors, most TCR sequences were observed very rarely, whereas some public TCRs were present in many individuals. The sequencing pipeline was judged likely to have produced a cluster of highly shared sequence variants as a technical artifact. A later analysis reported that several top co-occurrence clusters appeared linked to parvovirus B19, influenza, CMV and Epstein-Barr virus. Most CMV-associated TCR beta chains appeared to be HLA-restricted in a later analysis, and the HLA associations seemed to be driven largely by CMV exposure. V-gene and J-gene trimming of TCR beta chains was associated with a missense DCLRE1C variant in a later genetic analysis, and the association was replicated in an independent cohort. In vitro tests confirmed that three of the cytomegalovirus-associated TCR beta chains recognize cytomegalovirus antigens. In an earlier analysis of 587 of the donors, most TCR beta V segments appeared in productive rearrangements about 87% or about 30% of the time, broadly matching IMGT annotations. Presence/absence analyses assumed roughly uniform sequencing depth across donors, an assumption that may not hold. Specific HLA alleles were associated with 15,000 to 20,000 TCR beta sequences at a false discovery rate of 0.05 in a later analysis. A total of around 150 TCR beta chains were listed by the study as associated with cytomegalovirus. A further reported finding was that TCR beta sequences accurately predicted the HLA-A and HLA-B alleles for most subjects in the first cohort. Immune exposure information for the cohort was limited to CMV serostatus. The classifier was reported to diagnose cytomegalovirus status with high specificity and sensitivity in both the original and validation cohorts. Because counts were too low, some 17 rarely observed V segments, including chromosome 9 orphons, were excluded from the earlier analysis of 500 to 700 of the donors. The cohort was sequenced for TCR beta chains only, and without alpha or paired-chain data the features that could be detected were limited. When HLA alleles, especially DR and DQ, strongly co-occurred, attributing TCR associations to individual alleles was difficult.

A note on this clone: The clone's antigen remains unknown. No clone much larger than this one lies a single base away; base qualities are absent.

Library preparation employed the immunoSEQ multiplex PCR assay. A mixture of 60 forward primers for TCR Vbeta segments and 13 reverse primers for TCR Jbeta segments was used in the multiplex PCR. Amplification of the CDR3 region of rearranged TCR beta genes was performed with a multiplex PCR assay on genomic DNA. The Illumina HiSeq System was used to sequence the amplified TCR beta libraries as 87-base-pair reads. On the study's bioinformatics: In a later analysis, tens of millions of unique TCR beta chains were counted across the approximately 640 repertoires, and around 10 million of these chains were shared by at least two donors. To remove PCR and sequencing errors, raw reads were error-corrected and collapsed into unique sequences using a nearest-neighbor algorithm that merged closely related sequences. CDR3 sequences were aligned to IMGT reference sequences to assign V, D and J gene segments. For a sequence to be retained, a match of at least six nucleotides to both a V gene segment and a J gene segment was required. A rearrangement counted as productive if the CDR3 had no stop codons and remained in frame with V and J, and every other rearrangement counted as non-productive. Following IMGT convention, CDR3 was defined as the stretch from the second conserved V-encoded cysteine up to the conserved J-encoded phenylalanine. The earlier analysis of fewer than 750 of the donors excluded sequences that lacked an unambiguous match to a single V gene segment. An earlier analysis of just under 600 of the donors called V segments functional above 56.7% productive rearrangements and segregating when the between-donor standard deviation exceeded 5%. A statistical classification framework was built for diagnosing cytomegalovirus status from the catalog of TCR beta chain sequences. In a later analysis, V and J genes were assigned by comparing TCR nucleotide sequences against IMGT/GENE-DB human TR gene sequences. In a later analysis, CDR3 sequences and most-parsimonious VDJ recombination scenarios were assigned using the TCRdist pipeline. A later analysis defined each TCR beta chain by its CDR3 amino acid sequence plus V-gene family, and excluded reads lacking a unique V-gene family. A later analysis removed 592 highly shared, low-generation-probability nucleotide sequences to deal with suspected cross-contamination and a sequencing artifact. A later analysis calculated a clonal expansion index for each public chain from normalized within-repertoire ranks of inferred template counts. A later analysis computed generation probabilities with a VDJ recombination model fitted to out-of-frame rearrangements, and checked the results against IGoR. In a later analysis, TCR-TCR, TCR-HLA and TCR-CMV co-occurrence was scored with hypergeometric tests, and a repertoire-size bias correction was applied to TCR pairs. A later analysis estimated false discovery rates by permuting HLA or CMV assignments 20 times. In a later analysis, co-occurring TCRs were grouped using DBSCAN, with TCRdist sequence similarity added in when clustering inside HLA-allele-positive subsets. Repertoires with fewer than 30,000 or more than 120,000 public chains, plus five repertoires with anomalous nucleotide sharing, were excluded from co-occurrence clustering. The source is immuneACCESS, and TCRdb retained only in-frame sequences with V and J called. Part of the clones is not carried over; for the studies checked, unresolved V genes explain less than half of this, and the remainder is unexplained. The V and J calls and clone size were taken over from that table, and D and trimming were inferred from the DNA. In this sample the table shows roughly 55,000 clones, 65% to 80% of which occur a single time. Clones ranked in the top ten supply 30% to 40% of the sample.

The V end loses 4 bases and the J end loses 9 bases, and a stretch of 13 bases separates them. The germline V gene sets CDR1 to SNHLY and CDR2 to FYNNEI. The CDR3 has 14 amino acids, counting the end cysteine and phenylalanine. Solely the CDR3 DNA is kept, with 42 bases framed from the first base. The cohort was made up of about 610 healthy bone marrow donors. All cohort members were sampled while nominally healthy, although unrecorded immune exposures were likely present. The donor was CMV seropositive and belonged to the group of 250 to 300 seropositive cohort members. Each donor provided a peripheral blood sample, and peripheral blood mononuclear cells were used for TCR beta sequencing. The Qiagen DNeasy Blood Extraction Kit was used to extract genomic DNA from the blood cell samples.

This TCR was recovered from a man in his forties in good health and CMV-seropositive. The sequencing input was PBMCs. This receptor chain uses TRBV2 and TRBJ1-6; perhaps TRBD1 is the D gene, with 6 bases matching. The DNA sequence is given as TGTGCCAGCAGTGCCCAGGGGCCCGGTTCACCCCTCCACTTT. Its translation is CASSAQGPGSPLHF.